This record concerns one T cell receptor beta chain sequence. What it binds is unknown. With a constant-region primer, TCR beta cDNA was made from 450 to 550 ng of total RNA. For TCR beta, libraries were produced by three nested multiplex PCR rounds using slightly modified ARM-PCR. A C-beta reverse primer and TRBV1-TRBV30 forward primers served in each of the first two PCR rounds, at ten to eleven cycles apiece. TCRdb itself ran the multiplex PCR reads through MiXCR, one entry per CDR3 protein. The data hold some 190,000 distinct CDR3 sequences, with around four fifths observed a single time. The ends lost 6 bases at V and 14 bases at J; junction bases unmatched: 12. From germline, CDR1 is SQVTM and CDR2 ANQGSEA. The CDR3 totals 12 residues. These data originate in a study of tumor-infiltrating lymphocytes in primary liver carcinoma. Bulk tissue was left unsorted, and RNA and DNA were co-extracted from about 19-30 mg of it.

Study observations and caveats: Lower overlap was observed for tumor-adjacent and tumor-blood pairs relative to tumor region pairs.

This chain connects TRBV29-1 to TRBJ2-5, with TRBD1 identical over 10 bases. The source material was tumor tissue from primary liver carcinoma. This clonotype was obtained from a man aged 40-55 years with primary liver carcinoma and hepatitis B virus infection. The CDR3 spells CSVWGTGENQYF. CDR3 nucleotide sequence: TGCAGCGTGTGGGGGACAGGGGAGAACCAATACTTC.